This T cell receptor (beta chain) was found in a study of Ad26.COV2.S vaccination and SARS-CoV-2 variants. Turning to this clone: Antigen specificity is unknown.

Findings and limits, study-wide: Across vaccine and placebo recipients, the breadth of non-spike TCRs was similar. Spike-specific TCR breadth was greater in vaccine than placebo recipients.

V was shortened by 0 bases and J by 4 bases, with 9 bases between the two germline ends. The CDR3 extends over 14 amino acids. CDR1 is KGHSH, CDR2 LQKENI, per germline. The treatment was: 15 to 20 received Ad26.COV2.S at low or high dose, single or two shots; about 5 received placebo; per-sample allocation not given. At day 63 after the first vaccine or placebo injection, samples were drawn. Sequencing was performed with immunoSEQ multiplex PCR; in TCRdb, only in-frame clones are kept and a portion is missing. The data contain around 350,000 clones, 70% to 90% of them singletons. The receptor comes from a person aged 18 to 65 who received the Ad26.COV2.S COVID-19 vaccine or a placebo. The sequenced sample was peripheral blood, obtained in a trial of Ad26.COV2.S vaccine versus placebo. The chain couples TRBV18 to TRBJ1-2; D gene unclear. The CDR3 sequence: CASSPPEGTYGYTF. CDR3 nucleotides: TGTGCCAGCTCACCACCGGAAGGAACCTATGGCTACACCTTC.